Shown below are 2 T cell receptor beta chains from a single sample sequenced in a study of T cells after yellow fever vaccination. TCRdb analysed the 5' RACE reads with MiXCR anew, one entry per CDR3 protein. The table includes a few hundred thousand distinct CDR3 sequences, less than 20% detected once. Sequenced here: PBMCs, sampled 4 to 5 days after the first yellow fever vaccination. The receptors were gathered from a man aged 18 to 29 who received the YFV17D yellow fever vaccine.

The V and J genes are TRBV15 and TRBJ2-2, with 7 positions matching TRBD2. The ends lost 3 bases at V and 5 bases at J; junction bases unmatched: 6. CDR1 is LNHNV, CDR2 YYDKDF, per germline (reference sequence). The CDR3 totals 15 residues. The CDR3 nucleotides read TGTGCCACCAGCAGGGCCCAGCGGGGAACCGGGGAGCTGTTTTTT. It encodes CATSRAQRGTGELFF.

This clonotype has more than one count but fewer than ten. The chain links TRBV4-3 to TRBJ2-1, with D tentatively TRBD1 (6 bases). Trimming removed 3 bases from V and 7 bases from J, with 13 bases in between. The CDR3 runs 14 residues. Germline CDR1 LGHNA, CDR2 YSLEER. CDR3 region: CASSHRGLGNEQFF. The CDR3 bases are TGCGCCAGCAGCCACAGGGGTTTGGGGAATGAGCAGTTCTTC.